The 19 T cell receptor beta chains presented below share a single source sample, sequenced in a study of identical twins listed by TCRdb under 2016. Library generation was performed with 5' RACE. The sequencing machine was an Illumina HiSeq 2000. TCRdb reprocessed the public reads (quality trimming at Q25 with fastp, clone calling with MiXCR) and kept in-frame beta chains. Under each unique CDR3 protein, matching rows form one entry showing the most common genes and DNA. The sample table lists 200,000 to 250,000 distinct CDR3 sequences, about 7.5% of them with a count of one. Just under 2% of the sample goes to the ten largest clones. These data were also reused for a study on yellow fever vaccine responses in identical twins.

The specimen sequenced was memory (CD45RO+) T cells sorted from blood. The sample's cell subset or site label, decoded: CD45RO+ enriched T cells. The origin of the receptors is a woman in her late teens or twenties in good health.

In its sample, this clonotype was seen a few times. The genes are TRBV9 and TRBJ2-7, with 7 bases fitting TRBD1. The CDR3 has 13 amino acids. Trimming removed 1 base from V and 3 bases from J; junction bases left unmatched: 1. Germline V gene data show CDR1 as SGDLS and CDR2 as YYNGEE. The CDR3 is CASSVQGDYEQYF. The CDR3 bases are TGTGCCAGCAGCGTACAGGGGGACTACGAGCAGTACTTC.

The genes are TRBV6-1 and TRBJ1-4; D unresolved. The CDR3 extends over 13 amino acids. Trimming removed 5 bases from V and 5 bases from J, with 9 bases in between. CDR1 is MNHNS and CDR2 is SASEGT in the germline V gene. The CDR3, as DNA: TGTGCCAGCAGTCCTACAGACAATGAAAAACTGTTTTTT. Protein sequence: CASSPTDNEKLFF.

The DNA for the CDR3 is TGTGCCAGCAGTTACTCGACTCCTGGAAACGGCTACGAGCAGTACTTC. It specifies CASSYSTPGNGYEQYF. This chain connects TRBV6-2 or TRBV6-3 to TRBJ2-7, with D hard to call. The germline gives CDR1 MNHEY, CDR2 SVGEGT. This CDR3 is 16 amino acids long. The V gene lost 0 bases and the J gene lost 3 bases, with 15 bases spanning the gap.

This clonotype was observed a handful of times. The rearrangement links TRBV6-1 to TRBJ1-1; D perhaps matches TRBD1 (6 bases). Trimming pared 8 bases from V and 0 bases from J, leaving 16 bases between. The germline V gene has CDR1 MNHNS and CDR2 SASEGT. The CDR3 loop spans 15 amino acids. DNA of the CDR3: TGTGCCAGCGCTGGACAGTTCCCGATGAACACTGAAGCTTTCTTT. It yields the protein CASAGQFPMNTEAFF.

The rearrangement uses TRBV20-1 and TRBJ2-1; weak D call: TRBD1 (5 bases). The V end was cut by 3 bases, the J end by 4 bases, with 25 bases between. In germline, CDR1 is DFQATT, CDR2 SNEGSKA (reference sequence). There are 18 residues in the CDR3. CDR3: CSARSAVRAFDGYNEQFF. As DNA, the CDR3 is TGCAGTGCTAGGTCCGCGGTCAGGGCGTTTGATGGATACAATGAGCAGTTCTTC.

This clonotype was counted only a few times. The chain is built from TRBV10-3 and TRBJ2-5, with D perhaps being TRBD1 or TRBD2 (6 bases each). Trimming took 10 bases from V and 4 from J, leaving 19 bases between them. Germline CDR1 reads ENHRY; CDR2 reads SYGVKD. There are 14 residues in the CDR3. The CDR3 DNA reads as TGTGCCACCCGGGAGTGGGGGGCCTCAGAGACCCAGTACTTC. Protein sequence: CATREWGASETQYF.

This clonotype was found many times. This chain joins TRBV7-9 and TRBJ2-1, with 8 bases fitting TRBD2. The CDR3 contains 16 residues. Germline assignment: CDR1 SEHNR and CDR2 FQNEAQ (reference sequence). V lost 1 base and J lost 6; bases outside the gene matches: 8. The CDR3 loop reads CASSLGSSGAVNEQFF. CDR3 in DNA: TGTGCCAGCAGCTTAGGAAGTAGCGGGGCGGTCAATGAGCAGTTCTTC. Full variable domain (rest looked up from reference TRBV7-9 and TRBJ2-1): DTGVSQNPRHKITKRGQNVTFRCDPISEHNRLYWYRQTLGQGPEFLTYFQNEAQLEKSRLLSDRFSAERPKGSFSTLEIQRTEQGDSAMYLCASSLGSSGAVNEQFFGPGTRLTVL.

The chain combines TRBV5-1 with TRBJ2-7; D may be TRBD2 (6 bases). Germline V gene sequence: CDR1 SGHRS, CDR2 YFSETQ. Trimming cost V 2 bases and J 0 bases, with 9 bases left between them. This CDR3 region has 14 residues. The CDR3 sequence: CASSFWTNSYEQYF. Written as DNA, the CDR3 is TGCGCCAGCAGCTTCTGGACTAACTCCTACGAGCAGTACTTC.

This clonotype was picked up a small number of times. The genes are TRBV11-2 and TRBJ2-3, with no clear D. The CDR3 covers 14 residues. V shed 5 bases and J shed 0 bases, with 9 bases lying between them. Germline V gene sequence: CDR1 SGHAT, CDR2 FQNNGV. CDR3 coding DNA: TGTGCCAGCAGCCCTCGTCTGAGCACAGATACGCAGTATTTT. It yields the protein CASSPRLSTDTQYF.

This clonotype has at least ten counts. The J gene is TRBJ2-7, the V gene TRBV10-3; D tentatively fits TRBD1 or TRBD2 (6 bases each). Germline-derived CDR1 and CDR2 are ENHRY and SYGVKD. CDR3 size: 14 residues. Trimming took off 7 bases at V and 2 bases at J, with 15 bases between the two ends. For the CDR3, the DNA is TGTGCCATCACGCCCCGGCGGGACACCTACGAGCAGTACTTC. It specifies CAITPRRDTYEQYF.

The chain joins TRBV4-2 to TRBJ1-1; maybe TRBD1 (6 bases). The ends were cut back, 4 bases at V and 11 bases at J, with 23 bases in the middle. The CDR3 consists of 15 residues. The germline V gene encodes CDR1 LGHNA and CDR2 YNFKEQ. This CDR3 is CASSPRQVGVVVAFF. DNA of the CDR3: TGTGCCAGCAGCCCGAGACAGGTGGGAGTGGTAGTCGCTTTCTTT.

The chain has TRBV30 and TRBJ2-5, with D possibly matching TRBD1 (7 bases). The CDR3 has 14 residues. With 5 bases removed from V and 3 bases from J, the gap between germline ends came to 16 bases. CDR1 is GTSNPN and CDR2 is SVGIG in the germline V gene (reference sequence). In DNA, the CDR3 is TGTGCCTGGGCGCTTCAGGGGGGAAAAGAGACCCAGTACTTC. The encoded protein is CAWALQGGKETQYF.

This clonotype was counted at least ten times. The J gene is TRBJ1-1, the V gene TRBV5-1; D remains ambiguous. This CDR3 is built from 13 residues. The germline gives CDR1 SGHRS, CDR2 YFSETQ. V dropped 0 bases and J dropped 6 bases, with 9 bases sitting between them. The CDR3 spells CASSLGDRPEAFF. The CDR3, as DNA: TGCGCCAGCAGCTTGGGCGACCGCCCTGAAGCTTTCTTT.

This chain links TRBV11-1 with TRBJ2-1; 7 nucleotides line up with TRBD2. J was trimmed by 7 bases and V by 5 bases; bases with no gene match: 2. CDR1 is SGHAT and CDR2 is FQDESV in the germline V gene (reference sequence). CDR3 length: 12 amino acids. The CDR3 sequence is CASSGGGNEQFF. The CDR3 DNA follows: TGTGCCAGCAGCGGGGGGGGGAATGAGCAGTTCTTC.

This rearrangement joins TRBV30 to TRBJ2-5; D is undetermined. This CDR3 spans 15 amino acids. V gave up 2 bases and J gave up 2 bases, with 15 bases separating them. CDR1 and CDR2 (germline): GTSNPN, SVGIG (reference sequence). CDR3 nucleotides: TGTGCCTGGAGTAGCTGGCTTCCCCAACAAGAGACCCAGTACTTC. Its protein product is CAWSSWLPQQETQYF.

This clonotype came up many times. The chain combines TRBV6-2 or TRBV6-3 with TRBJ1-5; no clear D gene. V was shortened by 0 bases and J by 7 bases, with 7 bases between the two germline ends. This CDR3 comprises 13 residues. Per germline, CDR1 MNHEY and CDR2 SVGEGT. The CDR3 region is CASSYSAPQPQHF. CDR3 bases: TGTGCCAGCAGTTACTCGGCACCGCAGCCCCAGCATTTT.

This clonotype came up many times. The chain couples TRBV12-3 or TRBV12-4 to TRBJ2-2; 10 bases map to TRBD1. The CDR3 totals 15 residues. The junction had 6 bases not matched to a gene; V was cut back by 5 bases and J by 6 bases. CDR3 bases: TGTGCCAGCAGTAGACAGGGGGCGAGTTCCGGGGAGCTGTTTTTT. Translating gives CASSRQGASSGELFF.

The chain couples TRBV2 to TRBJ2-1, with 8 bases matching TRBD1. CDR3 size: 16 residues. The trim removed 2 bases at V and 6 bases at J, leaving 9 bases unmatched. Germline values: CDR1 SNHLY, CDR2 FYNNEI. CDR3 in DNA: TGTGCCAGCAGTGAATCGGGCAGGGGGCGCCCCAATGAGCAGTTCTTC. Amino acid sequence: CASSESGRGRPNEQFF.

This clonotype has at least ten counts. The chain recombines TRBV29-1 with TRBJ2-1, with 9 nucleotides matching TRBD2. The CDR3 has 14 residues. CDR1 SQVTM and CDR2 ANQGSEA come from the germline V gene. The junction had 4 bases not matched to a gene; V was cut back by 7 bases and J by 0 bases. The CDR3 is CSGIAGDSYNEQFF. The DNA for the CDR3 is TGCAGCGGAATAGCGGGAGACTCCTACAATGAGCAGTTCTTC.